This TCR beta chain is from a study of T cells after yellow fever vaccination. V lost 4 bases and J lost 4, with 11 bases in between. Germline values: CDR1 KGHSH, CDR2 LQKENI. The CDR3 sequence is 15 residues long. Each CDR3 protein gets one entry after TCRdb re-called the 5' RACE reads with MiXCR. The data show approximately 300,000 distinct CDR3 sequences, with around 6.8% seen just once and 15% to 20% held by the top ten. V and J are TRBV18 and TRBJ1-6, with D possibly TRBD1 on 5 matching bases. The source material was PBMCs, sampled approximately 40 days after the first yellow fever vaccination. This TCR was recovered from a man aged 18-30 years who received the YFV17D yellow fever vaccine. CDR3 in amino acids: CASSQGRVYNSPLHF. For the CDR3, the DNA is TGTGCCAGCTCACAGGGACGGGTTTATAATTCACCCCTCCACTTT.